This TCR beta chain was captured in a study of cytomegalovirus exposure and HLA in healthy donors. Whole-study results and caveats: A classifier reportedly called cytomegalovirus status with high sensitivity and specificity. According to the study, 160 or so TCR beta chains were cytomegalovirus-associated. First-cohort TCR clusters tended to co-occur in the roughly 120 validation repertoires, a later analysis found.

In regard to this clone: Its antigen remains unidentified.

Between the trimmed V and J ends, which lost 1 base and 7 bases, there was a span of 7 bases. The CDR3 sequence is 13 residues long. CDR1 is LGHNA, CDR2 YSLEER, per germline. Assay used: immunoSEQ multiplex PCR; TCRdb lists only in-frame clones, some missing. Among over 250,000 clones, around 90% were seen once, and the ten largest hold more than 0.9%. This sequence was found in a woman in her 30s in good health and CMV-seropositive. V and J are TRBV4-3 and TRBJ2-2; unclear D gene. Specimen: PBMCs. This CDR3 reads CASSQGWGGELFF. The CDR3 nucleotides read TGCGCCAGCAGCCAAGGGTGGGGCGGGGAGCTGTTTTTT.